This is a list of T cell receptor beta chains from one sample in a study of T cell responses to AZD1222 COVID-19 vaccine. Using immunoSEQ multiplex PCR, the repertoire was profiled, and TCRdb retains in-frame clones only, with some absent. The table has about 110,000 clones, about nine tenths seen once; the top ten hold approximately 7.5%. Sequences were derived from peripheral blood, sampled on day 0 of AZD1222 vaccination. The source is an adult in good health. CDR3s include the opening cysteine and the closing phenylalanine or tryptophan. A clone size is listed for some rows: how often the clone was seen (once, few, many), or a class if it is expanded.

J gene | V gene | clone size | CDR3 protein
TRBJ1-5 | TRBV30 | - | CAWSRGQGAQPQHF
TRBJ1-6 | TRBV18 | - | CASSPQAGNSYNSPLHF
TRBJ2-3 | TRBV5-8 | - | CASSSGQGWSTDTQYF
TRBJ1-2 | TRBV10-3 | - | CAIRPQGAFGYTF
TRBJ1-2 | TRBV11-1 | - | CASSRQTYGYTF
TRBJ1-4 | TRBV27 | - | CASSLDRSNEKLFF
TRBJ2-3 | TRBV10-2 | - | CASRGTGRTDTQYF
TRBJ2-1 | TRBV2 | - | CASSEWGRGSYNEQFF
TRBJ2-7 | TRBV28 | - | CASSLDSPSYEQYF
TRBJ2-3 | TRBV7-8 | once | CASSRPPTPSTDTQYF
TRBJ2-4 | TRBV3-1/TRBV3-2 | - | CASMPGLAGRTAQNIQYF
TRBJ1-5 | TRBV7-2 | - | CASSLMNQPQHF
TRBJ1-4 | TRBV9 | - | CASNRKGGEEKLFF
TRBJ1-2 | TRBV10-3 | once | CATGTGMDGYTF
TRBJ2-7 | TRBV7-6 | - | CASSFRGRGTPTEQYF
TRBJ1-2 | TRBV28 | - | CASTPRGGNYGYTF
TRBJ1-3 | TRBV5-4 | - | CASSLRQNSGNTIYF
TRBJ2-7 | TRBV19 | - | CASRPRGGVKAYEQYF
TRBJ2-7 | TRBV15 | - | CATSLTSTSGKNEQYF
TRBJ1-3 | TRBV28 | - | CASRQQGMNTIYF
TRBJ1-1 | TRBV5-1 | - | CASSASGTGGTEAFF
TRBJ1-5 | TRBV24-1 | - | CATSARVGQPQHF
TRBJ2-3 | TRBV3-1/TRBV3-2 | - | CASSQDRRTGLASTDTQYF
TRBJ1-3 | TRBV7-9 | - | CASSLEGGNTIYF
TRBJ1-2 | TRBV10-3 | - | CANAEGEGYGYTF
TRBJ1-2 | TRBV5-5 | - | CASSTSGTNYGYTF
TRBJ2-5 | TRBV6-2/TRBV6-3 | - | CASSYVGGQETQYF
TRBJ2-2 | TRBV12-1 | - | CASSCPARQGETGELFF
TRBJ1-6 | TRBV7-9 | - | CASQQNNSPLHF
TRBJ2-3 | TRBV6-5 | - | CASSQGRGGPDTQYF
TRBJ2-4 | TRBV7-9 | once | CASSPDMGLAKNIQYF
TRBJ2-7 | TRBV5-6 | - | CASSLEGTYEQYF
TRBJ2-2 | TRBV5-1 | - | CASSLVLAGTGELFF
TRBJ1-2 | TRBV2 | - | CASTLDRNYGYTF
TRBJ2-7 | TRBV12-3/TRBV12-4 | - | CASSFGSSYEQYF
TRBJ2-1 | TRBV19 | - | CASSIPGNEQFF
TRBJ2-3 | TRBV5-4 | few | CASSLARADLGSQYF
TRBJ2-7 | TRBV28 | - | CASSLSGMDHYEQYF
TRBJ1-2 | TRBV30 | - | CAWSGSSGGGYTF
TRBJ1-5 | TRBV7-9 | - | CASSLGGGNQPQHF
TRBJ1-3 | TRBV28 | - | CASSQGAGNTIYF
TRBJ2-7 | TRBV11-2 | - | CASSLGTAYEQYF
TRBJ2-1 | TRBV9 | - | CASSAGQGYEQFF